These 8 T cell receptor beta chains originate from one sample sequenced in a study of identical twins. MiXCR, run by TCRdb on the 5' RACE reads, gives a single entry per CDR3 protein. Among around 680,000 distinct CDR3 sequences, 8.6% were seen once, and the ten largest hold 0.8% to 1%. The same specimen was also included in a second study, on yellow fever vaccine responses in identical twins.

Sequencing used PBMCs. The receptors were sampled from a woman between 18 and 30 years old in good health.

J is TRBJ2-2 and V is TRBV4-3; 10 nucleotides line up with TRBD1. Germline trimming cut 2 bases from V and 3 bases from J; bases unmatched to any gene: 6. The CDR3 has 17 amino acids. CDR1 is LGHNA, CDR2 YSLEER, per germline. Here the CDR3 DNA reads TGCGCCAGCAGCCAACCCGGGACAGGGGCCCACACCGGGGAGCTGTTTTTT. Translation gives CASSQPGTGAHTGELFF.

The rearrangement joins TRBV29-1 to TRBJ2-5; 15 positions agree with TRBD2. The CDR3 totals 13 residues. Germline trimming cut 7 bases from V and 5 bases from J; bases unmatched to any gene: 2. Germline V gene data show CDR1 as SQVTM and CDR2 as ANQGSEA. In nucleotides, the CDR3 is TGCAGCGCCGGACTAGCGGGAGGGGAGACCCAGTACTTC. Translated, it gives CSAGLAGGETQYF.

The chain's CDR3 is CASSLVASGVADTQYF. CDR3 DNA sequence: TGTGCCAGCAGCTTAGTGGCTAGCGGGGTGGCAGATACGCAGTATTTT. The V gene is TRBV11-2, the J gene TRBJ2-3, with 9 bases identical to TRBD2. This CDR3 region has 16 residues. Germline assignment: CDR1 SGHAT and CDR2 FQNNGV. With V trimmed by 1 base and J by 4 bases, 6 bases remained unmatched.

This clonotype was observed a handful of times. This chain links TRBV3-1 with TRBJ2-1; TRBD1 or TRBD2 may be the D gene (5 bases each). The CDR3 extends over 13 amino acids. Trimming took 3 bases from V and 10 from J, leaving 13 bases between them. Germline V lookup: CDR1 LGHDT, CDR2 YNNKEL (reference sequence). Here the CDR3 DNA reads TGTGCCAGCAGCCAGGAGCAGGGAGTAGAGCAGTTCTTC. It encodes CASSQEQGVEQFF.

This clonotype was recorded many times. This rearrangement joins TRBV7-6 to TRBJ1-3; unclear D gene. V lost 2 bases and J lost 8, with 16 bases in between. From germline, CDR1 is SGHVS and CDR2 FNYEAQ. This CDR3 is 15 amino acids long. The CDR3 reads CASSLYPKIGDTIYF. The CDR3 nucleotides read TGTGCCAGCAGCTTATATCCCAAAATCGGGGACACCATATATTTT.

The chain uses TRBV4-2 and TRBJ2-6; 12 bases are a match to TRBD2. Germline loops: CDR1 LGHNA, CDR2 YNFKEQ. The CDR3 has 18 amino acids. The V segment lost 2 bases and the J segment 0 bases; nucleotides outside the gene matches: 2. As DNA, the CDR3 is TGTGCCAGCAGCCAACTAGCGGGAGGGAGCTCTGGGGCCAACGTCCTGACTTTC. Its protein is CASSQLAGGSSGANVLTF.

This clonotype showed up many times. The CDR3 DNA reads TGTGCCAGCAGCTGGTCAGCTAACTATGGCTACACCTTC. Amino acids: CASSWSANYGYTF. This chain uses TRBV12-3 or TRBV12-4 with TRBJ1-2, with no clear D. This CDR3 comprises 13 residues. Trimming took 6 bases from V and 0 from J, leaving 8 bases between them.

The V and J genes are TRBV2 and TRBJ2-6, with no clear D. The CDR3 has 14 amino acids. Trimming cost V 7 bases and J 0 bases, with 7 bases left between them. Looked up from germline, CDR1 is SNHLY and CDR2 is FYNNEI. CDR3 DNA: TGTGCCAGCACCGGTATCTCTGGGGCCAACGTCCTGACTTTC. Encoded protein: CASTGISGANVLTF.